The text below deals with one T cell receptor beta chain. Its specificity is unknown. The sample contains more than one DNA sequence encoding this CDR3. This sample is drawn from a study of T cell responses to AZD1222 COVID-19 vaccine. Study-level results: The sample set comprised mostly white British donors with more females, and clonal diversity was possibly underestimated. Baseline testing showed seropositivity in only six AZD1222 recipients.

Produced via immunoSEQ multiplex PCR; TCRdb's table is partial and in-frame only. The table shows some 170,000 clones, with roughly 88% occurring only once. The V end was cut by 0 bases, the J end by 1 base, with 4 bases between. This CDR3 is 13 amino acids long. CDR1 SGDLS and CDR2 YYNGEE come from the germline V gene. The genes are TRBV9 and TRBJ1-1; D gene ambiguous. The starting material was peripheral blood, obtained 28 days after the second AZD1222 dose. This clonotype was sampled from an adult who received the AZD1222 COVID-19 vaccine. The CDR3 DNA sequence: TGTGCCAGCAGCGTAGTAACGAACACTGAAGCTTTCTTT. The encoded protein is CASSVVTNTEAFF.